These T cell receptor beta chains were read from a single sample in a study of T cells after yellow fever vaccination. TCRdb recomputed calls from the 5' RACE reads with MiXCR, one row per CDR3 protein. Seen here are hundreds of thousands of distinct CDR3 sequences, 13% observed once, and the top ten hold roughly an eighth. The sample here was PBMCs, taken on the day of the yellow fever booster vaccination. The source of these receptors is a man aged 25-40 years who received the YFV17D yellow fever vaccine. Each CDR3 is given with its conserved first and last residue. A D gene is named only where the DNA matches it firmly. Size is omitted from some rows. Given values are once, few, many or a class for expanded clones.

v_gene	j_gene	len	d_gene	abundance	CDR3aa	CDR3nt
TRBV6-2/TRBV6-3	TRBJ2-7	16	TRBD1	.	CASSNDWTGGSYEQYF	TGTGCCAGCTCGAACGATTGGACAGGGGGCTCCTACGAGCAGTACTTC
TRBV5-1	TRBJ2-1	15	.	few	CASSLYGGSYNEQFF	TGCGCCAGCAGCTTGTATGGGGGTTCCTACAATGAGCAGTTCTTC
TRBV24-1	TRBJ2-3	15	.	.	CATSDPPDTEDTQYF	TGTGCCACCAGTGATCCACCGGACACGGAAGATACGCAGTATTTT
TRBV5-1	TRBJ1-1	16	TRBD1	.	CASSLSPGQGFTEAFF	TGCGCCAGCAGCTTGTCTCCGGGACAGGGATTTACTGAAGCTTTCTTT
TRBV6-6	TRBJ2-3	11	.	many	CASIGTDTQYF	TGTGCCAGCATAGGCACAGATACGCAGTATTTT
TRBV6-2/TRBV6-3	TRBJ1-1	14	.	.	CASSYEGMNTEAFF	TGTGCCAGCAGTTACGAGGGAATGAACACTGAAGCTTTCTTT
TRBV29-1	TRBJ1-1	13	.	few	CSVGGQSNTEAFF	TGCAGCGTTGGAGGTCAGTCGAACACTGAAGCTTTCTTT
TRBV10-2	TRBJ2-1	12	.	.	CASSESSHEQFF	TGCGCCAGCAGTGAGTCGAGCCATGAGCAGTTCTTC
TRBV12-3/TRBV12-4	TRBJ2-7	16	TRBD2	many	CASSLASSGKGGEQYF	TGTGCCAGCAGTTTAGCGTCTAGCGGGAAGGGCGGCGAGCAGTACTTC
TRBV5-6	TRBJ2-5	16	TRBD2	few	CASSYLLAGNQETQYF	TGTGCCAGCAGCTATTTACTAGCGGGTAATCAAGAGACCCAGTACTTC
TRBV7-2	TRBJ2-2	15	.	.	CASSLILGSSGELFF	TGTGCCAGCAGCTTAATTTTGGGTTCTTCTGGGGAGCTGTTTTTT
TRBV5-1	TRBJ2-7	15	TRBD1	.	CASSPGRDRVIGQYF	TGCGCCAGCAGCCCAGGAAGGGACAGGGTTATCGGGCAGTACTTC
TRBV20-1	TRBJ2-5	13	TRBD1	many	CSAEQGLRETQYF	TGCAGTGCAGAACAGGGGCTCAGGGAGACCCAGTACTTC
TRBV18	TRBJ2-1	15	TRBD2	few	CASSETSGSFNEQFF	TGTGCCAGCTCAGAGACTAGCGGGAGTTTCAATGAGCAGTTCTTC
TRBV6-2/TRBV6-3	TRBJ2-7	13	.	few	CASSDTGSYEQYF	TGTGCCAGCAGCGATACAGGGTCCTACGAGCAGTACTTC